This is a list of T cell receptor beta chains from one sample in a study of blood T cell repertoires in COVID-19. Clones were sequenced by immunoSEQ multiplex PCR, and TCRdb holds only the in-frame ones, with some missing. The table has 250,000 to 300,000 clones, around 90% seen once; the top ten hold over 3.5%. Input material: peripheral blood. The source is a woman between 40 and 50 years old with acute or convalescent COVID-19. The CDR3 runs from the conserved cysteine through the conserved F or W. Fields, in order: J gene, D gene, clone size, V gene, CDR3 protein, CDR3 DNA. The D gene is left open where the match is weak. For some rows the clone size is stated as once, few or many, or as a class when expanded; others skip it.

J gene: TRBJ2-1; D gene: TRBD1; clone size: once; V gene: TRBV5-1; CDR3 protein: CASTRTGESYNEQFF; CDR3 DNA: TGCGCCAGCACCAGAACAGGGGAGTCCTACAATGAGCAGTTCTTC
J gene: TRBJ1-2; D gene: -; clone size: -; V gene: TRBV6-6; CDR3 protein: CASSPDKSWGYTF; CDR3 DNA: TGTGCCAGCAGCCCCGATAAAAGCTGGGGCTACACCTTC
J gene: TRBJ1-1; D gene: -; clone size: -; V gene: TRBV6-5; CDR3 protein: CASSSGRAEAFF; CDR3 DNA: TGTGCCAGCAGTTCCGGTCGGGCTGAAGCTTTCTTT
J gene: TRBJ1-2; D gene: TRBD1; clone size: -; V gene: TRBV2; CDR3 protein: CASSIKTGGGYTF; CDR3 DNA: TGTGCCAGCAGCATTAAGACAGGGGGTGGCTACACCTTC
J gene: TRBJ2-5; D gene: TRBD2; clone size: -; V gene: TRBV7-2; CDR3 protein: CASGRLAGSQETQYF; CDR3 DNA: TGTGCCAGCGGGCGACTAGCGGGGTCGCAAGAGACCCAGTACTTC
J gene: TRBJ1-2; D gene: -; clone size: -; V gene: TRBV10-3; CDR3 protein: CAISRDPWGYTF; CDR3 DNA: TGTGCCATCAGTCGAGATCCGTGGGGCTACACCTTC
J gene: TRBJ2-2; D gene: -; clone size: -; V gene: TRBV9; CDR3 protein: CASSVGRQGSGELFF; CDR3 DNA: TGTGCCAGCAGCGTAGGACGGCAGGGGAGTGGGGAGCTGTTTTTT
J gene: TRBJ2-1; D gene: -; clone size: -; V gene: TRBV5-4; CDR3 protein: CASSQGLLEWFF; CDR3 DNA: TGTGCCAGCAGCCAGGGACTTTTGGAATGGTTCTTC
J gene: TRBJ1-1; D gene: TRBD1; clone size: -; V gene: TRBV5-8; CDR3 protein: CASSPGRGPTEAFF; CDR3 DNA: TGTGCCAGCAGCCCGGGCAGGGGGCCCACTGAAGCTTTCTTT
J gene: TRBJ1-5; D gene: -; clone size: -; V gene: TRBV7-8; CDR3 protein: CASSYLGGRVNQPQHF; CDR3 DNA: TGTGCCAGCAGCTACCTAGGAGGGAGGGTCAATCAGCCCCAGCATTTT
J gene: TRBJ1-2; D gene: -; clone size: -; V gene: TRBV5-4; CDR3 protein: CASSLDVSGARGYTF; CDR3 DNA: TGTGCCAGCAGCTTGGACGTCTCAGGGGCTAGGGGCTACACCTTC
J gene: TRBJ1-2; D gene: -; clone size: -; V gene: TRBV6-5; CDR3 protein: CASGDGLYGYTF; CDR3 DNA: TGTGCCAGCGGAGACGGACTCTATGGCTACACCTTC
J gene: TRBJ1-2; D gene: -; clone size: few; V gene: TRBV11-2; CDR3 protein: CASSLGGYGYTF; CDR3 DNA: TGTGCCAGCAGCCTCGGGGGGTATGGCTACACCTTC
J gene: TRBJ1-2; D gene: -; clone size: -; V gene: TRBV19; CDR3 protein: CASSRYGYTF; CDR3 DNA: TGTGCCAGTTCGAGGTATGGCTACACCTTC
J gene: TRBJ1-2; D gene: TRBD1; clone size: -; V gene: TRBV27; CDR3 protein: CASSPDRVVGRYGYTF; CDR3 DNA: TGTGCCAGCAGTCCGGACAGGGTGGTTGGAAGGTATGGCTACACCTTC
J gene: TRBJ1-4; D gene: -; clone size: -; V gene: TRBV7-8; CDR3 protein: CASSLPGEKLFF; CDR3 DNA: TGTGCCAGCAGCCTACCGGGGGAAAAACTGTTTTTT
J gene: TRBJ1-5; D gene: -; clone size: -; V gene: TRBV12-5; CDR3 protein: CASGLVRDQPQHF; CDR3 DNA: TGTGCTAGTGGTTTGGTAAGAGATCAGCCCCAGCATTTT
J gene: TRBJ2-5; D gene: TRBD2; clone size: -; V gene: TRBV14; CDR3 protein: CASSQGRLAGTWEETQYF; CDR3 DNA: TGTGCCAGCAGCCAAGGTCGGCTAGCGGGGACTTGGGAAGAGACCCAGTACTTC
J gene: TRBJ2-1; D gene: -; clone size: -; V gene: TRBV2; CDR3 protein: CASSGRVSGPWDNEQFF; CDR3 DNA: TGTGCCAGCAGTGGACGGGTCTCCGGCCCCTGGGACAATGAGCAGTTCTTC
J gene: TRBJ1-1; D gene: -; clone size: once; V gene: TRBV3-1/TRBV3-2; CDR3 protein: CASSQVAANTEAFF; CDR3 DNA: TGTGCCAGCAGCCAAGTAGCTGCGAACACTGAAGCTTTCTTT
J gene: TRBJ1-1; D gene: -; clone size: -; V gene: TRBV30; CDR3 protein: CAWSVAEAAFF; CDR3 DNA: TGTGCCTGGAGTGTAGCTGAGGCGGCTTTCTTT
J gene: TRBJ1-6; D gene: -; clone size: -; V gene: TRBV12-3/TRBV12-4; CDR3 protein: CASSLGSSPLHF; CDR3 DNA: TGTGCCAGCAGTTTGGGGAGTTCACCCCTCCACTTT
J gene: TRBJ2-1; D gene: TRBD2; clone size: -; V gene: TRBV3-1/TRBV3-2; CDR3 protein: CASSFTGGGEFF; CDR3 DNA: TGTGCCAGCAGTTTCACGGGCGGGGGGGAGTTCTTC
J gene: TRBJ1-4; D gene: TRBD1; clone size: -; V gene: TRBV5-1; CDR3 protein: CASSLRQGAGGEKLFF; CDR3 DNA: TGCGCCAGCAGCTTACGACAGGGGGCAGGCGGTGAAAAACTGTTTTTT
J gene: TRBJ2-1; D gene: -; clone size: -; V gene: TRBV6-4; CDR3 protein: CASSDGRSGRGSNEQFF; CDR3 DNA: TGTGCCAGCAGTGACGGTCGTAGTGGCAGGGGCTCCAATGAGCAGTTCTTC
J gene: TRBJ2-5; D gene: TRBD2; clone size: -; V gene: TRBV2; CDR3 protein: CASSEIAGGPETQYF; CDR3 DNA: TGTGCCAGCAGTGAAATAGCGGGGGGGCCGGAGACCCAGTACTTC
J gene: TRBJ2-3; D gene: TRBD2; clone size: -; V gene: TRBV11-1; CDR3 protein: CASSSLAGDTDTQYF; CDR3 DNA: TGTGCCAGCAGCTCTCTAGCGGGGGACACAGATACGCAGTATTTT
J gene: TRBJ2-3; D gene: -; clone size: -; V gene: TRBV10-1; CDR3 protein: CASGVGADTQYF; CDR3 DNA: TGCGCCAGCGGGGTAGGGGCAGATACGCAGTATTTT
J gene: TRBJ1-2; D gene: -; clone size: -; V gene: TRBV5-4; CDR3 protein: CASSLSGRGDGYTF; CDR3 DNA: TGTGCCAGCAGCCTTTCTGGCAGGGGCGATGGCTACACCTTC
J gene: TRBJ2-1; D gene: -; clone size: -; V gene: TRBV11-2; CDR3 protein: CASSPLRTVVEQFF; CDR3 DNA: TGTGCCAGCAGCCCTTTAAGGACAGTGGTCGAGCAGTTCTTC
J gene: TRBJ1-5; D gene: -; clone size: -; V gene: TRBV18; CDR3 protein: CASSPGIGDQPQHF; CDR3 DNA: TGTGCCAGCTCACCAGGAATAGGGGATCAGCCCCAGCATTTT
J gene: TRBJ1-6; D gene: TRBD1; clone size: -; V gene: TRBV7-9; CDR3 protein: CASSGQGYNSPLHF; CDR3 DNA: TGTGCCAGCAGCGGACAGGGATATAATTCACCCCTCCACTTT
J gene: TRBJ1-1; D gene: -; clone size: -; V gene: TRBV21-1; CDR3 protein: CASGHLNTEAFF; CDR3 DNA: TGTGCCAGCGGACACCTGAACACTGAAGCTTTCTTT
J gene: TRBJ2-1; D gene: -; clone size: -; V gene: TRBV7-8; CDR3 protein: CASSATGKSNNEQFF; CDR3 DNA: TGTGCCAGCAGCGCTACAGGGAAGAGTAACAATGAGCAGTTCTTC
J gene: TRBJ1-1; D gene: -; clone size: -; V gene: TRBV29-1; CDR3 protein: CSALSGVTEAFF; CDR3 DNA: TGCAGCGCCCTATCAGGGGTCACTGAAGCTTTCTTT
J gene: TRBJ1-2; D gene: -; clone size: -; V gene: TRBV27; CDR3 protein: CASSLTFNYGYTF; CDR3 DNA: TGTGCCAGCAGTCTTACATTTAACTATGGCTACACCTTC